A single sample is the source of the 14 T cell receptor beta chains below, sequenced in a study of T cells after yellow fever vaccination. TCRdb re-called the 5' RACE reads through MiXCR, storing one row per CDR3 protein. The sample has around 600,000 distinct CDR3 sequences; roughly an eighth are singletons. The source material was PBMCs, sampled on the day of the yellow fever booster vaccination. The receptors here all came from a man aged 25-45 years who received the YFV17D yellow fever vaccine.

V gene TRBV5-1 combines with J gene TRBJ2-5; the D gene is possibly TRBD2 (5 bases). The CDR3 has 13 amino acids. V lost 6 bases to trimming and J lost 5 bases, with 14 bases between them. The germline V gene encodes CDR1 SGHRS and CDR2 YFSETQ. CDR3 protein: CASTRERVETQYF. For the CDR3, the DNA is TGCGCCAGCACGAGAGAGAGGGTCGAGACCCAGTACTTC.

CDR3 sequence reads: CSGLAGVETQYF. Here the CDR3 DNA reads TGCAGCGGTTTAGCGGGAGTGGAGACCCAGTACTTC. This sequence joins TRBV29-1 and TRBJ2-5, with 9 nucleotides matching TRBD2. This CDR3 region has 12 residues. The J segment lost 5 bases and the V segment lost 7 bases, leaving 5 bases of the junction unmatched. Per germline, CDR1 SQVTM and CDR2 ANQGSEA.

J is TRBJ1-1 and V is TRBV6-5; D is unresolved. V was shortened by 7 bases and J by 3 bases, with 6 bases between the two germline ends. Germline V gene data show CDR1 as MNHEY and CDR2 as SVGAGI. The CDR3 is 11 amino acids. CDR3 sequence reads: CASILDTEAFF. CDR3 nucleotide sequence: TGTGCCAGCATTCTAGACACTGAAGCTTTCTTT.

The rearrangement links TRBV4-3 to TRBJ1-2; D ambiguous. Germline CDR1 and CDR2: LGHNA and YSLEER. V was cut by 1 base and J by 2 bases, with 26 bases left in between. There are 20 residues in the CDR3. CDR3 protein: CASSQVIYKGGPLPNYGYTF. The DNA of the CDR3 is TGCGCCAGCAGCCAAGTTATTTATAAGGGCGGACCACTTCCAAACTATGGCTACACCTTC.

In its sample, this clonotype was seen a few times. V and J are TRBV29-1 and TRBJ1-2, with D uncertain. Per the germline V gene, CDR1 is SQVTM and CDR2 is ANQGSEA. The CDR3 totals 15 residues. The germline V and J ends were trimmed by 6 bases and 3 bases, with 20 bases remaining between them. CDR3 sequence (DNA): TGCAGCGTGGCGGGCGGGAGAGTGGAGGACTATGGCTACACCTTC. This encodes CSVAGGRVEDYGYTF.

The rearrangement uses TRBV30 and TRBJ1-6, with D unresolved. The CDR3 has 13 amino acids. The V gene's germline CDR1 is GTSNPN and CDR2 SVGIG (reference sequence). V lost 3 bases and J 10 bases, leaving 13 bases between the germline ends. CDR3 DNA: TGTGCCTGGAGGGTCTCCGTTGGATCACCCCTCCACTTT. Translation: CAWRVSVGSPLHF.

The sample holds a few counts of this clonotype. V gene TRBV6-5 combines with J gene TRBJ1-2; D remains unclear. Germline V gene lookup returns CDR1 MNHEY and CDR2 SVGAGI. V was clipped by 4 bases and J by 3 bases, with 12 bases between them. This CDR3 region has 14 residues. CDR3 amino acids: CASSSGSSYYGYTF. The CDR3 region has the DNA TGTGCCAGCAGTTCCGGATCCAGTTACTATGGCTACACCTTC.

This clonotype has more than one count but fewer than ten. Here the CDR3 reads CSASHGTSGRMGSQYF. The CDR3 DNA sequence: TGCAGTGCTAGCCACGGGACTAGCGGGAGGATGGGGTCCCAGTACTTC. The chain recombines TRBV20-1 with TRBJ2-5, with 15 bases lining up with TRBD2. The CDR3 totals 16 residues. Germline trimming cut 3 bases from V and 9 bases from J; bases unmatched to any gene: 11. From germline, CDR1 is DFQATT and CDR2 SNEGSKA (reference sequence).

The sample holds a few counts of this clonotype. The J gene is TRBJ2-1, the V gene TRBV5-4, with 8 bases aligning to TRBD2. V lost 3 bases to trimming and J lost 9 bases; unmatched junction nucleotides: 5. This CDR3 is built from 13 residues. The germline V gene has CDR1 SGHNT and CDR2 YYREEE (reference sequence). CDR3 sequence reads: CASSSGLAVEQFF. In nucleotides, the CDR3 is TGTGCCAGCAGCTCCGGACTAGCCGTTGAGCAGTTCTTC.

This clonotype turned up a few times. This chain joins TRBV3-1 and TRBJ2-3; D might be TRBD1 (7 bases). Germline V lookup: CDR1 LGHDT, CDR2 YNNKEL (reference sequence). This CDR3 comprises 14 residues. Trimming stripped 10 bases from V and 5 bases from J, with 19 bases between. The CDR3: CATPVEGAEDTQYF. The CDR3 nucleotides are TGTGCCACCCCGGTGGAGGGGGCAGAAGATACGCAGTATTTT.

There are a few counts of this clonotype. The chain carries TRBV5-6 and TRBJ2-7, with 9 bases matching TRBD2. Looked up from germline, CDR1 is SGHDT and CDR2 is YYEEEE. Losses at the gene ends were 0 bases for V and 6 bases for J; bases not matched to a gene: 10. The CDR3 has 16 residues. This CDR3 is CASSLGLASGKVEQYF. Here the CDR3 DNA reads TGTGCCAGCAGCTTGGGACTGGCTAGCGGGAAGGTCGAGCAGTACTTC.

The chain carries TRBV4-3 and TRBJ1-5; possible D gene TRBD1, 5 bases. CDR1 and CDR2 from the germline V gene are LGHNA and YSLEER. V was trimmed by 0 bases and J by 7 bases, leaving 13 bases between them. The CDR3 consists of 15 residues. CDR3 in amino acids: CASSQEPGSGQPQHF. The CDR3 DNA follows: TGCGCCAGCAGCCAAGAGCCAGGGTCAGGCCAGCCCCAGCATTTT.

V and J are TRBV6-2 or TRBV6-3 and TRBJ2-3, with TRBD2 matching 11 bases. The germline V gene encodes CDR1 MNHEY and CDR2 SVGEGT. Trimming removed 6 bases from V and 0 bases from J; junction bases left unmatched: 8. This CDR3 is 17 amino acids long. As DNA, the CDR3 is TGTGCCAGCAGCCGTCTACTAGCGGGAGCTAGCACAGATACGCAGTATTTT. Protein: CASSRLLAGASTDTQYF.

This chain connects TRBV6-5 to TRBJ2-7; 10 nucleotides align to TRBD1. Germline loops: CDR1 MNHEY, CDR2 SVGAGI. With V trimmed by 0 bases and J by 3 bases, 5 bases remained unmatched. The CDR3 has 16 amino acids. CDR3 coding DNA: TGTGCCAGCAGTTACTCGTCGGACAGGGGGGGCTACGAGCAGTACTTC. It specifies CASSYSSDRGGYEQYF.